This TCR beta chain is drawn from a study of T cell responses to AZD1222 COVID-19 vaccine. CDR3 size: 16 residues. The junction had 10 bases not matched to a gene; V was cut back by 6 bases and J by 0 bases. CDR1 is MDHEN and CDR2 is SYDVKM in the germline V gene. Libraries were prepared by immunoSEQ multiplex PCR; TCRdb keeps only in-frame clonotypes and omits some of them. There are roughly 130,000 clones in the sample; more than 85% occur only once, and around 3% lies in the top ten. The sample was peripheral blood, taken on day 0 of AZD1222 vaccination. The chain uses TRBV28 and TRBJ2-7; 8 nucleotides agree with TRBD1. The receptor was derived from an adult in good health. CDR3 sequence reads: CASRSTGTGFSYEQYF. Here the CDR3 DNA reads TGTGCCAGCAGGTCGACCGGGACAGGTTTCTCCTACGAGCAGTACTTC.